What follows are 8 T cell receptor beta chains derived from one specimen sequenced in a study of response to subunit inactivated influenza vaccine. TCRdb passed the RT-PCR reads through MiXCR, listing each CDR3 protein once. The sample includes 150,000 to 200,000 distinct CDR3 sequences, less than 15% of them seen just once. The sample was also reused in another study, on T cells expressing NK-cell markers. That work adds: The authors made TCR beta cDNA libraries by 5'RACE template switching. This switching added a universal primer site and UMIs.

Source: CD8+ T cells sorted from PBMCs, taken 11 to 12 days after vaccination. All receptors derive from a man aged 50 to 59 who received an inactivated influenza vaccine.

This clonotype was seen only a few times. In DNA form, the CDR3 reads TGTGCCAGCAGCTACGGTGTCGGCTACTACGAGCAGTACTTC. Translating it yields CASSYGVGYYEQYF. The chain carries TRBV7-6 and TRBJ2-7, with unresolved D. CDR1 is SGHVS, CDR2 FNYEAQ, per germline. Between the trimmed V and J ends, which lost 4 bases and 3 bases, there was a span of 13 bases. The CDR3 runs 14 residues.

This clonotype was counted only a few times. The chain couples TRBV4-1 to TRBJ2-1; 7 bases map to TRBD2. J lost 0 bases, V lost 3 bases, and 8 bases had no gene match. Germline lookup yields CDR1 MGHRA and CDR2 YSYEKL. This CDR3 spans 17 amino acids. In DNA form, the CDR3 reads TGCGCCAGCAGCCATGTGATCGGGGGGAGCTCCTACAATGAGCAGTTCTTC. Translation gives CASSHVIGGSSYNEQFF.

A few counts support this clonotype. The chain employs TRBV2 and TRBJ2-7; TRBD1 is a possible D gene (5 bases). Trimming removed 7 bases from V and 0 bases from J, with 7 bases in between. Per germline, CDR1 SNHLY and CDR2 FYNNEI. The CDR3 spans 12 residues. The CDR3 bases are TGTGCCAGCAAGGACACCTCCTACGAGCAGTACTTC. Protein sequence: CASKDTSYEQYF. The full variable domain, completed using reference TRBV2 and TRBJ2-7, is EPEVTQTPSHQVTQMGQEVILRCVPISNHLYFYWYRQILGQKVEFLVSFYNNEISEKSEIFDDQFSVERPDGSNFTLKIRSTKLEDSAMYFCASKDTSYEQYFGPGTRLTVT.

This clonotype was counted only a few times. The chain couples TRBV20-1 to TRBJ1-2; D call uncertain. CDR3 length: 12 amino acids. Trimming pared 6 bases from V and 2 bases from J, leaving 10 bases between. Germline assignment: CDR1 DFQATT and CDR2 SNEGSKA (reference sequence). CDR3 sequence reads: CSAQRRNYGYTF. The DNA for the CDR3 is TGCAGTGCCCAGAGACGGAACTATGGCTACACCTTC.

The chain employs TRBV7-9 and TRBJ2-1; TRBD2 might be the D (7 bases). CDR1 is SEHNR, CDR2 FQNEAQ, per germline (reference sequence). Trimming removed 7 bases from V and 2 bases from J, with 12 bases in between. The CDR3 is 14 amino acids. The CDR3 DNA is TGTGCCAGCAAATGGGAGGGGGCCTACAATGAGCAGTTCTTC. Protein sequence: CASKWEGAYNEQFF.

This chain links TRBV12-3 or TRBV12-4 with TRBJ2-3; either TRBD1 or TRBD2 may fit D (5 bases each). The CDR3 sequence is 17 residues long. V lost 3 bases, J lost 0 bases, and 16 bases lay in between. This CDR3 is CASSFTSRGPSTDTQYF. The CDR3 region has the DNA TGTGCCAGCAGTTTTACCTCGAGGGGACCCAGCACAGATACGCAGTATTTT.

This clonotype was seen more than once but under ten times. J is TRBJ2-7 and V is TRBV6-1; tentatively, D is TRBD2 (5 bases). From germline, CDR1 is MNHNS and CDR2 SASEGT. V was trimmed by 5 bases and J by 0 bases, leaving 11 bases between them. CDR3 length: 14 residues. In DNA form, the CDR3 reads TGTGCCAGCAGTTTAGCGCCGGGCTCCTACGAGCAGTACTTC. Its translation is CASSLAPGSYEQYF.

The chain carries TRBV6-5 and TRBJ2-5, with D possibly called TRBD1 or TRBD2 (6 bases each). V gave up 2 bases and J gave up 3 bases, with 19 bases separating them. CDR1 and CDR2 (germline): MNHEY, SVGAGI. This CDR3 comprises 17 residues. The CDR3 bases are TGTGCCAGCAGTTACCAGGTCCCGGGGGCAGGCGAAGAGACCCAGTACTTC. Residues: CASSYQVPGAGEETQYF.